The 14 T cell receptor beta chains given below trace back to one sample, sequenced in a study of breast tumors, draining lymph nodes, adjacent tissues. TCRdb used MiXCR to reprocess the multiplex PCR reads, holding one entry per CDR3 protein. The data show some 170,000 distinct CDR3 sequences, more than 25% seen once. Axillary draining lymph nodes of breast cancer patients supplied the node samples. The sample taken for sequencing was axillary lymph node tissue. The receptors stem from a female donor with breast cancer. Some clones in this sample may be carry-over from other donors' samples.

This rearrangement joins TRBV20-1 to TRBJ2-5, with D possibly being TRBD1 or TRBD2 (5 bases each). Trimming stripped 8 bases from V and 9 bases from J, with 25 bases between. Germline CDR1 and CDR2: DFQATT and SNEGSKA (reference sequence). The CDR3 is made up of 14 amino acids. The CDR3 bases are TGCAGTCCTATCCCTGTGGGGGTCAATCAGCCCCAGTACTTC. Translation: CSPIPVGVNQPQYF.

The chain has TRBV28 and TRBJ1-2, with 8 bases matching TRBD1. CDR1 is MDHEN, CDR2 SYDVKM, per germline. With 1 base clipped from V and 2 bases from J, the junction kept 15 bases outside the gene matches. The CDR3 extends over 19 amino acids. Here the CDR3 reads CASSLFNRQGRGRNYGYTF. The CDR3 nucleotides read TGTGCCAGCAGTTTATTTAATCGGCAGGGCAGGGGGCGCAACTATGGCTACACCTTC.

This clonotype occurred a few times. A much larger clone sits a single nucleotide away, making a read error possible. The chain recombines TRBV11-3 with TRBJ2-3; 10 bases align to TRBD2. The CDR3 has 15 amino acids. Germline-derived CDR1 and CDR2 are SGHNT and YENEEA. Unmatched junction bases numbered 8, after V lost 5 bases and J lost 6 bases. The CDR3, as DNA: TGTGCCAGCAGCCCAGGGACTAGCGCGGGGGATACGCAGTATTTT. It codes for CASSPGTSAGDTQYF.

This clonotype occurred many times. V and J are TRBV4-2 and TRBJ2-7; D is tentatively TRBD1 or TRBD2 (5 bases each). V shed 0 bases and J shed 3 bases, with 12 bases lying between them. The CDR3 length is 15 residues. Germline V gene data show CDR1 as LGHNA and CDR2 as YNFKEQ. The CDR3 bases are TGTGCCAGCAGCCAAGATGTCCGGGACGGCTACGAGCAGTACTTC. Its protein is CASSQDVRDGYEQYF.

This clonotype has only a few counts. An end of the junction differs from the germline gene, which may be a read error. The chain uses TRBV5-5 and TRBJ2-7; D uncertain. Germline V lookup: CDR1 SGHKS, CDR2 YYEKEE (reference sequence). The CDR3 is 11 residues long. The CDR3 bases are TGTGCCAGCAGCACGTCCTACGCGCAGTACTTC. Protein sequence: CASSTSYAQYF.

Comments on this clonotype: The DNA is left out, because the CDR3 cannot be placed on it with certainty; the CDR3 is given as TCRdb lists it. The chain uses TRBV6-1 and TRBJ1-5; the table names TRBD1, a call not compared with the DNA. Germline assignment: CDR1 MNHNS and CDR2 SASEGT. Inclusive of both ends, the CDR3 amounts to 24 amino acids. The CDR3 protein is CASNRRGIYNEQFFGHYSNQPQHF.

This clonotype was recorded at least ten times. The rearrangement joins TRBV12-3 or TRBV12-4 to TRBJ2-3; 10 bases are shared with TRBD2. V lost 2 bases to trimming and J lost 5 bases; unmatched junction nucleotides: 4. The CDR3 is 15 amino acids. In nucleotides, the CDR3 is TGTGCCAGCAGTTTACGTACTAGCGGGGAAGATACGCAGTATTTT. It specifies CASSLRTSGEDTQYF.

This clonotype was counted a few times. A much larger clone lies a single base off, so this may be a read error. The V gene is TRBV3-2, the J gene TRBJ1-3; whether TRBD1, the table's D call, matches the DNA was not checked. TRBV3-2 is noted as a pseudogene. The CDR3 extends over 14 amino acids. CDR3 protein: CASSVSDVLDTIHF. The CDR3 DNA reads as TGTGCCAGCAGCGTATCAGATGTCCTGGACACCATACATTTT.

Turning to this clonotype: The conserved closing phenylalanine or tryptophan is absent in this CDR3, likely reflecting a read error. The J gene is TRBJ1-3, the V gene TRBV15, with 8 nucleotides matching TRBD1. The V gene's germline CDR1 is LNHNV and CDR2 YYDKDF (reference sequence). V was clipped by 8 bases and J by 2 bases; unmatched bases: 8. This CDR3 region has 15 residues. CDR3 coding DNA: TGTGCCACCGGCCCAGGGGGCCGGGCTGGAAACACCATATATGTT. It is translated as CATGPGGRAGNTIYV.

This chain links TRBV12-3 or TRBV12-4 with TRBJ1-6; 11 bases fit TRBD1. CDR3 length equals 16 residues. Trimming at V came to 3 bases and at J to 6 bases, leaving 4 bases not matched to a gene. The CDR3 reads CASSFVGQGGNSPLHF. Written as DNA, the CDR3 is TGTGCCAGCAGTTTCGTGGGACAGGGGGGTAATTCACCCCTCCACTTT.

On this clonotype: One end of the junction is discordant with germline, which a read error may explain. V and J are TRBV7-3 and TRBJ2-5; 8 nucleotides align to TRBD2. The CDR3 is 15 amino acids. In germline, CDR1 is SGHTA, CDR2 FQGTGA. CDR3 protein: CASSQAGGYQETQHF. The DNA of the CDR3 is TGTGCCAGCAGCCAGGCGGGGGGATACCAAGAGACCCAGCACTTC.

As concerns this clonotype: This sequence may be a read error, since a much larger clone differs from it by one base. This chain joins TRBV3-1 and TRBJ2-1; D gene uncertain. The V gene lost 0 bases and the J gene lost 4 bases, with 10 bases spanning the gap. This CDR3 region has 15 residues. Germline V gene lookup returns CDR1 LGHDT and CDR2 YNNKEL (reference sequence). The CDR3 loop is CASSQEVTRYNEQFF. Written as DNA, the CDR3 is TGTGCCAGCAGCCAAGAGGTCACACGGTACAATGAGCAGTTCTTC.

The chain employs TRBV28 and TRBJ2-1, with D perhaps matching TRBD2 (5 bases). V was cut by 5 bases and J by 5 bases, with 19 bases left in between. The germline CDR1 and CDR2 sequences are MDHEN and SYDVKM. This CDR3 is 16 amino acids long. Written as DNA, the CDR3 is TGTGCCAGCAGTCCGATCCCCGCATCCGGGGACAATGAGCAGTTCTTC. This sequence encodes CASSPIPASGDNEQFF.

This clonotype has a count of ten or more. The chain uses TRBV20-1 and TRBJ2-3; D perhaps matches TRBD2 (6 bases). The CDR3 length is 16 residues. Trimming removed 1 base at V and 2 bases at J, with 16 bases between. Germline V CDR1 and CDR2: DFQATT, SNEGSKA (reference sequence). CDR3 in amino acids: CSARAKGLFTTDTQYF. The CDR3 coding sequence is TGCAGTGCTAGAGCTAAGGGACTTTTTACCACAGATACGCAGTATTTT.